The clone carrying this T cell receptor beta chain was recorded a few times. Its antigen remains unknown. Amplification of TCR beta CDR3 regions used RNA as the template. Primed by the HTBI set, a first-round RT-PCR was run on the TCR CDR3. From the multiplex PCR reads, TCRdb called clonotypes with MiXCR, one entry per CDR3 protein. This sample has around 600,000 distinct CDR3 sequences; 40% to 55% occur once, and the top ten carry approximately 7.2%. The source of the sample is a study of T cells in Graves' hyperthyroidism and ophthalmopathy. Germline V CDR1 and CDR2: SNHLY, FYNNEI. The CDR3 is 14 amino acids. Losses at the gene ends were 4 bases for V and 9 bases for J; bases not matched to a gene: 10. Whole-study results and caveats: A model using 13 V-J features told ophthalmopathy apart from stable hyperthyroidism.

The chain employs TRBV2 and TRBJ2-5; 8 bases agree with TRBD1. The clonotype originates from an adult man with Graves' disease, either hyperthyroidism or ophthalmopathy (not recorded which). The material sequenced was peripheral blood or thyroid tissue (not recorded which). CDR3 in DNA: TGTGCCAGCAGTGCCGGACAGGGCAATCAGCCCCAGTACTTC. It translates to CASSAGQGNQPQYF.